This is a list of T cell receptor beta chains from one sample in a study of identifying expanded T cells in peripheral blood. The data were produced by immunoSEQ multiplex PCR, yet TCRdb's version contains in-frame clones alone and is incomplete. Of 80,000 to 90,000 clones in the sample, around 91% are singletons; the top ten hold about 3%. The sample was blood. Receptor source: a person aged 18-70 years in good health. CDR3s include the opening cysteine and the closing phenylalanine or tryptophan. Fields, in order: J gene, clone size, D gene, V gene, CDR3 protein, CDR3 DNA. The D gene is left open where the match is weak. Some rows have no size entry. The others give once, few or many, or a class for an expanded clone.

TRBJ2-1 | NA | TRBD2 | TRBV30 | CAWRRTSGGAKEFF | TGTGCCTGGAGGCGGACTAGCGGGGGGGCAAAGGAGTTCTTC
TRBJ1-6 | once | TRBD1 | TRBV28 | CASSFPRGKSSYNSPLHF | TGTGCCAGCAGTTTTCCCAGGGGGAAAAGCTCCTATAATTCACCCCTCCACTTT
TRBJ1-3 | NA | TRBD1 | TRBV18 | CASSRDDRGGGNTIYF | TGTGCCAGCTCGCGCGACGACAGGGGAGGTGGAAACACCATATATTTT
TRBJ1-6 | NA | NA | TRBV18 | CASSPTDSFNSPLHF | TGTGCCAGCTCTCCCACCGACAGTTTTAATTCACCCCTCCACTTT
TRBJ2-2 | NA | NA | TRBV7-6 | CASSPDSTGELFF | TGTGCCAGCAGCCCTGACTCCACCGGGGAGCTGTTTTTT
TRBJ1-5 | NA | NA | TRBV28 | CASRGGNQPQHF | TGTGCCAGCAGGGGGGGCAATCAGCCCCAGCATTTT
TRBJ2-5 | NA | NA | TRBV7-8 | CASSYTSDGGTQYF | TGTGCCAGCAGCTATACTAGTGACGGTGGGACCCAGTACTTC
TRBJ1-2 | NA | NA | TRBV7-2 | CASSLVRGNYGYTF | TGTGCCAGCAGCTTAGTTAGGGGGAACTATGGCTACACCTTC
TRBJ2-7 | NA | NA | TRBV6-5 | CASSYSPGSYEQYF | TGTGCCAGCAGTTACTCTCCAGGGTCCTACGAGCAGTACTTC
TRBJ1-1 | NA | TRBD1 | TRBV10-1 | CASSERRGLEAFF | TGCGCCAGCAGTGAGAGAAGGGGGCTTGAAGCTTTCTTT
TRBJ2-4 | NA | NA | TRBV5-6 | CASSLEVVDGIQYF | TGTGCCAGCAGCTTGGAGGTGGTGGACGGCATTCAGTACTTC
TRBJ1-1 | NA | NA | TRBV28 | CASRRAGSLSEAFF | TGTGCCAGCAGGCGGGCAGGGTCCTTATCTGAAGCTTTCTTT
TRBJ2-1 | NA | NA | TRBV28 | CASSLSQEFYNEQFF | TGTGCCAGCAGTTTATCGCAGGAATTTTACAATGAGCAGTTCTTC
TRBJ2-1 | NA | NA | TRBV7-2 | CASARLTYNEQFF | TGTGCCAGTGCCCGTCTCACCTACAATGAGCAGTTCTTC
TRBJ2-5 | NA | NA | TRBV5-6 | CASSLSETQYF | TGTGCCAGCAGCTTGTCAGAGACCCAGTACTTC
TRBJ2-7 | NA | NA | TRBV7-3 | CATSQGYEQYF | TGTGCCACCTCACAGGGCTACGAGCAGTACTTC
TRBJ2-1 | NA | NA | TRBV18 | CASRPGGTGNEQFF | TGTGCCAGCAGACCTGGGGGGACGGGGAATGAGCAGTTCTTC
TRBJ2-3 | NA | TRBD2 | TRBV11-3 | CASSEGLAGSTDTQYF | TGTGCCAGCAGCGAGGGGCTAGCGGGGTCCACAGATACGCAGTATTTT
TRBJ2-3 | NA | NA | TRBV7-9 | CASSTDTYSDTQYF | TGTGCCAGCAGCACGGACACGTACTCCGATACGCAGTATTTT
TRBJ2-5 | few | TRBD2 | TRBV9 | CASSAHGGTQETQYF | TGTGCCAGCAGTGCCCACGGGGGGACCCAAGAGACCCAGTACTTC
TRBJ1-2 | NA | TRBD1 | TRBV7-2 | CASSLAQGHGYTF | TGTGCCAGCAGCTTGGCACAGGGGCATGGCTACACCTTC
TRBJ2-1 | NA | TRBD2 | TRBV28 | CASSDAGGSYNEQFF | TGTGCCAGCAGTGACGCGGGGGGGTCCTACAATGAGCAGTTCTTC
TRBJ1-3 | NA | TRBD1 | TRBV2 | CASSEIQGRGIGNTIYF | TGTGCCAGCAGTGAAATTCAGGGCAGGGGGATTGGAAACACCATATATTTT
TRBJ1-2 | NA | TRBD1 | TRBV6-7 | CASSLDRGRVYGYTF | TGTGCCAGCAGTCTAGACAGGGGGCGCGTCTATGGCTACACCTTC
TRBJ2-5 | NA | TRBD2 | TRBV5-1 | CASSLAGTSGETQYF | TGCGCCAGCAGCTTGGCCGGGACTAGCGGGGAGACCCAGTACTTC
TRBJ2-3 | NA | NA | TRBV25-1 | CASSEALGGTDTQYF | TGTGCCAGCAGTGAAGCTCTAGGAGGCACAGATACGCAGTATTTT
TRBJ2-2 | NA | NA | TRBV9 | CASSVEGELFF | TGTGCCAGCAGCGTAGAAGGGGAGCTGTTTTTT
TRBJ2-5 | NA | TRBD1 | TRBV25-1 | CASRPDRVGETQYF | TGTGCCAGCCGTCCCGACAGGGTGGGAGAGACCCAGTACTTC
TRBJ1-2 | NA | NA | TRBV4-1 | CASSQLPGTTNYGYTF | TGCGCCAGCAGCCAACTTCCGGGGACCACTAACTATGGCTACACCTTC